Listed below are T cell receptor beta chains from one sample, sequenced in a study of blood T cell repertoires in COVID-19. This table comes from immunoSEQ multiplex PCR, and its TCRdb copy is limited to in-frame clones, with some not included. The data show fewer than 250,000 clones, roughly nine tenths seen once. The specimen was peripheral blood. The source is a woman between 65 and 79 years old with acute or convalescent COVID-19. The CDR3 runs from the conserved cysteine through the conserved F or W. D genes are given only for firm matches. The size of a clone is reported for some rows only, either as once, few or many, or as a class for expanded clones.

J,D,V,size,CDR3,DNA
TRBJ2-3,TRBD1,TRBV24-1,-,CATSYRGDTQYF,TGTGCCACCAGTTACAGGGGAGATACGCAGTATTTT
TRBJ2-3,-,TRBV5-1,-,CASSLELDPDTQYF,TGCGCCAGCAGCTTGGAACTAGATCCAGATACGCAGTATTTT
TRBJ1-2,TRBD1,TRBV7-2,-,CASSPDRDYGYTF,TGTGCCAGCAGCCCGGACAGGGACTATGGCTACACCTTC
TRBJ2-5,TRBD1,TRBV28,-,CASSLPGQGGETQYF,TGTGCCAGCAGTTTACCCGGACAGGGTGGGGAGACCCAGTACTTC
TRBJ2-1,TRBD1,TRBV5-4,-,CASSLPGQGRPGEQFF,TGTGCCAGCAGCTTACCGGGACAGGGGCGACCGGGTGAGCAGTTCTTC
TRBJ1-1,TRBD1,TRBV29-1,-,CSAQTGRNTEAFF,TGCAGCGCCCAGACAGGGAGAAACACTGAAGCTTTCTTT
TRBJ2-7,-,TRBV5-4,few,CASSSNSHYEQYF,TGTGCCAGCAGCTCGAACAGCCACTACGAGCAGTACTTC
TRBJ1-2,TRBD1,TRBV5-1,once,CASSSGQGKRENGYTF,TGCGCCAGCAGCTCAGGACAGGGGAAAAGGGAAAATGGCTACACCTTC
TRBJ2-7,TRBD1,TRBV7-9,-,CASSAGQGPYEQYF,TGTGCCAGCAGCGCCGGACAGGGTCCCTACGAGCAGTACTTC
TRBJ1-1,-,TRBV12-3/TRBV12-4,-,CASSRQLGTEAFF,TGTGCCAGCAGTCGCCAACTAGGCACTGAAGCTTTCTTT